Presented here are 18 T cell receptor beta chains from one specimen sequenced in a study of T cells of healthy individuals (dated by TCRdb to 2016 to 2018). Libraries were made using 5' RACE. Sequenced using an Illumina MiSeq. Through fastp at Q25 and MiXCR, TCRdb rebuilt clones from the public reads, retaining in-frame beta chains. Merged by CDR3 protein, the rows form single entries marked with the most common genes and DNA. The sample table records about 41,000 distinct CDR3 sequences; approximately 4.9% of these occur just once. The ten largest clones represent over 9% of the sample. The receptors stem from a human donor in good health.

This clonotype was detected many times. The genes are TRBV12-3 or TRBV12-4 and TRBJ2-3, with 8 bases lining up with TRBD2. V dropped 5 bases and J dropped 4; count of bases not matched to a gene: 8. The CDR3 has 15 amino acids. The DNA for the CDR3 is TGTGCCAGCAGTCCAATAGCGGGGCTCCCAGATACGCAGTATTTT. Translating it yields CASSPIAGLPDTQYF.

Ten or more counts support this clonotype. The chain recombines TRBV7-9 with TRBJ2-5, with D uncertain. Trimming left V 0 bases short and J 5 bases short, with 10 bases between. Looked up from germline, CDR1 is SEHNR and CDR2 is FQNEAQ (reference sequence). The CDR3 has 14 amino acids. The CDR3, as DNA: TGTGCCAGCAGCTTAGCGGGCAGGTCTGAGACCCAGTACTTC. Translated: CASSLAGRSETQYF.

This clonotype was counted ten times or more. V and J are TRBV10-3 and TRBJ1-3; D unclear. The CDR3 is 13 residues long. Between the trimmed V and J ends, which lost 4 bases and 8 bases, there was a span of 12 bases. The germline CDR1 and CDR2 sequences are ENHRY and SYGVKD. The CDR3 loop is CAISVEPQDTIYF. The CDR3 DNA sequence: TGTGCCATCAGTGTGGAGCCCCAGGACACCATATATTTT.

This clonotype occurred many times. The chain has TRBV6-6 and TRBJ2-6; 8 nucleotides match TRBD1. The germline gives CDR1 MNHNY, CDR2 SVGAGI (reference sequence). J gave up 4 bases and V 2 bases, and 13 bases lay outside the gene matches. The CDR3 has 19 residues. CDR3 region: CASSYPQGAPETGANVLTF. DNA for the CDR3: TGTGCCAGCAGTTACCCTCAGGGGGCCCCCGAAACAGGGGCCAACGTCCTGACTTTC.

This clonotype has just a few counts. No DNA is shown, since the ends of the CDR3 on it are uncertain; the CDR3 is the one TCRdb lists. Here the CDR3 reads CASSSSYHKEQYF. The chain carries TRBV6-2 or TRBV6-3 and TRBJ2-7. The CDR3 is made up of 13 amino acids, end residues included. Germline V gives CDR1 MNHEY, CDR2 SVGEGT.

For this clonotype: A much more abundant neighbour one base away suggests this may be a read error. This chain joins TRBV12-3 or TRBV12-4 and TRBJ2-7; possible D gene TRBD2, 5 bases. This CDR3 has 10 residues. The germline V and J ends were trimmed by 6 bases and 6 bases, with 6 bases remaining between them. The DNA of the CDR3 is TGTGCCAGCAGGGGGAGCGAGCAGTACTTC. Its translation: CASRGSEQYF.

As for this clonotype: Possible read error: a much larger clone is one base away. This chain links TRBV6-2 or TRBV6-3 with TRBJ2-7; TRBD1 matches at 8 bases. The CDR3 consists of 14 residues. CDR1 and CDR2 from the germline V gene are MNHEY and SVGEGT. The trim removed 6 bases at V and 7 bases at J, leaving 11 bases unmatched. CDR3 in amino acids: CASSVSSGGLEQYF. CDR3 in DNA: TGTGCCAGCAGCGTCTCCTCAGGGGGCCTGGAGCAGTACTTC.

The chain is built from TRBV2 and TRBJ2-3, with 9 bases lining up with TRBD1. The CDR3 loop spans 15 amino acids. The germline CDR1 and CDR2 sequences are SNHLY and FYNNEI. The trim removed 11 bases at V and 8 bases at J, leaving 17 bases unmatched. The CDR3 sequence is CAGWGGQGTGSTQYF. CDR3 nucleotide sequence: TGTGCCGGTTGGGGGGGACAGGGAACGGGATCTACGCAGTATTTT.

This clonotype was observed at least ten times. The chain links TRBV20-1 to TRBJ2-1, with 11 bases fitting TRBD2. The CDR3 runs 18 residues. In germline, CDR1 is DFQATT, CDR2 SNEGSKA (reference sequence). J was trimmed by 5 bases and V by 3 bases; bases with no gene match: 15. CDR3 in DNA: TGCAGTGCTAGGGGGGGCTTAGCGGGAGGGCCGGTAAACAATGAGCAGTTCTTC. This encodes CSARGGLAGGPVNNEQFF.

This clonotype was detected only a few times. The chain is built from TRBV13 and TRBJ2-7, with D possibly called TRBD1 or TRBD2 (5 bases each). The V end was cut by 4 bases, the J end by 0 bases, with 28 bases between. The CDR3 extends over 20 amino acids. CDR1 and CDR2 from the germline V gene are PRHDT and FYEKMQ (reference sequence). The CDR3 region is CASSSPGKKGPITSSYEQYF. The CDR3 DNA reads as TGTGCCAGCAGCTCCCCGGGGAAAAAGGGACCGATAACTAGCTCCTACGAGCAGTACTTC. The variable domain in full, completed from reference TRBV13 and TRBJ2-7, reads AAGVIQSPRHLIKEKRETATLKCYPIPRHDTVYWYQQGPGQDPQFLISFYEKMQSDKGSIPDRFSAQQFSDYHSELNMSSLELGDSALYFCASSSPGKKGPITSSYEQYFGPGTRLTVT.

This clonotype has a count of ten or more. This chain joins TRBV2 and TRBJ1-2; no firm D call. This CDR3 is 16 amino acids long. With 6 bases removed from V and 8 bases from J, the gap between germline ends came to 25 bases. In germline, CDR1 is SNHLY, CDR2 FYNNEI. The CDR3 nucleotides are TGTGCCAGCAGCTACCTCCCCGATACAGCGGCAGCGGGCTACACCTTC. This gives the protein CASSYLPDTAAAGYTF. Full variable domain (outside the CDR3, taken from reference TRBV2 and TRBJ1-2): EPEVTQTPSHQVTQMGQEVILRCVPISNHLYFYWYRQILGQKVEFLVSFYNNEISEKSEIFDDQFSVERPDGSNFTLKIRSTKLEDSAMYFCASSYLPDTAAAGYTFGSGTRLTVV.

This clonotype was detected many times. V is TRBV3-1 and J is TRBJ2-4; 8 bases map to TRBD2. Germline V gene lookup returns CDR1 LGHDT and CDR2 YNNKEL (reference sequence). Trimming took 1 base from V and 0 from J; bases not matched to a gene: 11. The CDR3 is 19 residues long. The CDR3 bases are TGTGCCAGCAGCCAAGGGACTAGCCAGAAGGGGGTAGCCAAAAACATTCAGTACTTC. As protein: CASSQGTSQKGVAKNIQYF.

This clonotype was seen repeatedly, ten times or more. The chain carries TRBV6-5 and TRBJ2-7; tentative D call: TRBD1 (6 bases). CDR1 and CDR2 from the germline V gene are MNHEY and SVGAGI. V shed 0 bases and J shed 5 bases, with 20 bases lying between them. The CDR3 totals 17 residues. The CDR3: CASSYSSIGGDLNEQYF. The DNA for the CDR3 is TGTGCCAGCAGTTACTCTAGTATAGGGGGTGACCTGAACGAGCAGTACTTC.

This clonotype has a count of ten or more. The chain is built from TRBV5-4 and TRBJ2-1, with 8 bases fitting TRBD2. The J segment lost 8 bases and the V segment lost 4 bases, leaving 8 bases of the junction unmatched. CDR3 length: 14 amino acids. Germline CDR1 SGHNT, CDR2 YYREEE (reference sequence). The CDR3 DNA reads TGTGCCAGCAGCCCGGGACTAGTCTTGCATGAGCAGTTCTTC. Its protein product is CASSPGLVLHEQFF.

This clonotype has at least ten counts. The V call is TRBV12-3 or TRBV12-4, the J call TRBJ2-7; D may correspond to TRBD1 or TRBD2 (5 bases each). V was cut by 8 bases and J by 1 base, with 15 bases left in between. This CDR3 spans 14 amino acids. The CDR3 sequence: CASDSREFSYEQYF. CDR3 bases: TGTGCCAGCGACTCCAGGGAGTTTTCCTACGAGCAGTACTTC.

This clonotype was seen many times. The chain joins TRBV11-3 to TRBJ2-3; D might be TRBD1 or TRBD2, each matching 5 bases. The CDR3 consists of 16 residues. The V end was cut by 5 bases, the J end by 5 bases, with 20 bases between. CDR1 and CDR2 (germline): SGHNT, YENEEA. The DNA for the CDR3 is TGTGCCAGCAGCCTTTCCGGGACCCAGAGGGGAGATACGCAGTATTTT. This codes for CASSLSGTQRGDTQYF.

This clonotype was recorded at least ten times. The chain employs TRBV6-4 and TRBJ1-6; D is perhaps TRBD1 (5 bases). Germline CDR1 is MRHNA and CDR2 is SNTAGT. V was trimmed by 7 bases and J by 0 bases, leaving 16 bases between them. This CDR3 spans 17 amino acids. The CDR3 region has the DNA TGTGCCAGCACCGGGGAGAATAGGGGCTCCTATAATTCACCCCTCCACTTT. Translation: CASTGENRGSYNSPLHF.

This clonotype came up many times. The gene calls are TRBV6-5 and TRBJ2-3; D is undetermined. V lost 2 bases to trimming and J lost 0 bases, with 12 bases between them. Germline V lookup: CDR1 MNHEY, CDR2 SVGAGI. The CDR3 has 16 residues. CDR3 loop: CASSYGNGTSTDTQYF. Here the CDR3 DNA reads TGTGCCAGCAGTTACGGTAACGGAACTAGCACAGATACGCAGTATTTT.